These 4 T cell receptor beta chains were sequenced from one sample in a study of blood T cells in healthy people across ages. Together with a sample-barcoded 5' primer, a J-beta primer mix was included in a second PCR lasting roughly 6 to 12 cycles. Via MiXCR, TCRdb re-called the 5' RACE reads, giving one row per CDR3 protein. The sample records around 1,500,000 distinct CDR3 sequences, roughly 27% being singletons. Sequencing used blood. Receptors originate from a woman aged 25 to 39 in good health.

This clonotype was detected a few times. The chain couples TRBV5-1 to TRBJ2-1, with 11 positions matching TRBD1. Germline loops: CDR1 SGHRS, CDR2 YFSETQ. The CDR3 runs to 14 residues. Germline trimming cut 6 bases from V and 6 bases from J; bases unmatched to any gene: 5. In DNA form, the CDR3 reads TGCGCCAGCACCCAAGGGACAGGGGGCAATGAGCAGTTCTTC. The encoded protein is CASTQGTGGNEQFF.

This clonotype was counted many times. The rearrangement uses TRBV29-1 and TRBJ2-7; TRBD2 is a possible D gene (5 bases). In germline, CDR1 is SQVTM, CDR2 ANQGSEA. V shed 5 bases and J shed 0 bases, with 11 bases lying between them. This CDR3 region has 13 residues. The DNA for the CDR3 is TGCAGCGTTCTCGACACTAGCTCCTACGAGCAGTACTTC. Translation: CSVLDTSSYEQYF.

Points on this clonotype: This may be a read error: a much more frequent sequence differs by one nucleotide. The chain couples TRBV7-2 to TRBJ1-2; a possible D gene is TRBD1 (5 bases). CDR1 and CDR2 (germline): SGHTA, FQGNSA. Trimming cost V 0 bases and J 8 bases, with 19 bases left between them. The CDR3 runs 16 residues. CDR3 bases: TGTGCCAGCAGCTTAGCGCTGCATCAGGGAGGAGGAGGCTACACCTTC. Translating it yields CASSLALHQGGGGYTF.

This clonotype was recorded a few times. V and J are TRBV11-2 and TRBJ2-1; D is uncertain. There are 15 residues in the CDR3. Germline V gene data show CDR1 as SGHAT and CDR2 as FQNNGV. Trimming pared 0 bases from V and 2 bases from J, leaving 8 bases between. CDR3 sequence: CASSLEGFAYNEQFF. CDR3 coding DNA: TGTGCCAGCAGCTTAGAAGGGTTCGCCTACAATGAGCAGTTCTTC.